These 8 T cell receptor beta chains came from one sample sequenced in a study of blood T cell repertoires in COVID-19. TCRdb's copy holds only in-frame clones and misses some; the assay was immunoSEQ multiplex PCR. The sample contains some 88,000 clones, around 85% of which appear only once. The material sequenced was peripheral blood. The receptors were gathered from a woman in her seventies with acute or convalescent COVID-19.

This clone appeared a single time. The chain uses TRBV27 and TRBJ2-5; 10 bases align to TRBD1. CDR3 size: 16 residues. Germline CDR1 reads MNHEY; CDR2 reads SMNVEV (reference sequence). With V trimmed by 3 bases and J by 1 base, 5 bases remained unmatched. CDR3 DNA: TGTGCCAGCAGTTTCCGACAGGGGGCGCTCCAAGAGACCCAGTACTTC. Its translation: CASSFRQGALQETQYF.

There are a few counts of this clone. The chain carries TRBV5-4 and TRBJ1-5; D might be TRBD1 (6 bases). The V and J ends lost 3 bases and 2 bases respectively, with 9 bases between them. There are 14 residues in the CDR3. Per germline, CDR1 SGHNT and CDR2 YYREEE (reference sequence). The CDR3 reads CASSWEGGNQPQHF. In DNA form, the CDR3 reads TGTGCCAGCAGCTGGGAGGGGGGCAATCAGCCCCAGCATTTT.

This chain links TRBV24-1 with TRBJ2-5; 14 bases fit TRBD2. J lost 7 bases, V lost 3 bases, and 6 bases had no gene match. Germline V CDR1 and CDR2: KGHDR, SFDVKD. The CDR3 runs to 16 residues. The CDR3 protein is CATSDQGTSGSGTQYF. In DNA form, the CDR3 reads TGTGCCACCAGTGATCAAGGGACTAGCGGGAGTGGGACCCAGTACTTC.

V gene TRBV2 combines with J gene TRBJ1-5, with 10 bases lining up with TRBD1. The J segment lost 6 bases and the V segment lost 5 bases, leaving 4 bases of the junction unmatched. The CDR3 consists of 14 residues. Germline assignment: CDR1 SNHLY and CDR2 FYNNEI. The CDR3 region has the DNA TGTGCCAGCAGTCTGGGACAGGGGCCTCAGCCCCAGCATTTT. This gives the protein CASSLGQGPQPQHF.

This chain connects TRBV16 to TRBJ1-2, with TRBD1 as a possible D gene (5 bases). The germline gives CDR1 KGHSY, CDR2 FQNENV. This CDR3 has 14 residues. V dropped 1 base and J dropped 6 bases, with 12 bases sitting between them. The CDR3 region is CASSQFSGQNGYTF. Written as DNA, the CDR3 is TGTGCCAGCAGCCAATTTTCAGGGCAAAATGGCTACACCTTC.

The chain has TRBV6-5 and TRBJ1-2, with D hard to call. CDR1 is MNHEY, CDR2 SVGAGI, per germline. This CDR3 is 13 amino acids long. Trimming shortened V by 5 bases and J by 0 bases, and 7 bases separated the two germline ends. The CDR3 sequence: CASSLTTNYGYTF. DNA for the CDR3: TGTGCCAGCAGTCTCACAACTAACTATGGCTACACCTTC.

In DNA form, the CDR3 reads TGCGCCAGCAGCCCGGGACTGACCAACACCGGGGAGCTGTTTTTT. Translation gives CASSPGLTNTGELFF. The chain combines TRBV5-1 with TRBJ2-2; a weak D match, TRBD2 (6 bases). The ends were cut back, 4 bases at V and 2 bases at J, with 12 bases in the middle. The germline gives CDR1 SGHRS, CDR2 YFSETQ. There are 15 residues in the CDR3.

The sample holds one count of this clone. The chain couples TRBV29-1 to TRBJ2-1; 8 nucleotides line up with TRBD2. CDR1 is SQVTM and CDR2 is ANQGSEA in the germline V gene. The CDR3 covers 16 residues. Trimming at V came to 2 bases and at J to 2 bases, leaving 8 bases not matched to a gene. CDR3 bases: TGCAGCGTTGAAAGTGGGGGACTAGGGGCCTACAATGAGCAGTTCTTC. Protein product: CSVESGGLGAYNEQFF.